These 18 T cell receptor beta chains were all obtained from the same sample, sequenced in a study of T cell responses to AZD1222 COVID-19 vaccine. Data came from immunoSEQ multiplex PCR; TCRdb stores just in-frame clones and leaves some out. Of tens of thousands of clones listed, 81% are singletons. Sequenced here: peripheral blood, sampled 28 days after the second AZD1222 dose. These receptors originate from an adult who received the AZD1222 COVID-19 vaccine.

The V and J genes are TRBV28 and TRBJ2-6, with TRBD1 as a possible D gene (5 bases). Germline CDR1 MDHEN, CDR2 SYDVKM. Trimming stripped 2 bases from V and 0 bases from J, with 11 bases between. This CDR3 contains 17 residues. The CDR3 sequence is CASSLRQGSSGANVLTF. For the CDR3, the DNA is TGTGCCAGCAGTTTACGGCAGGGAAGCTCTGGGGCCAACGTCCTGACTTTC.

The chain has TRBV24-1 and TRBJ2-3; perhaps TRBD1 as D (5 bases). The CDR3 consists of 13 residues. Trimming took 9 bases from V and 6 from J, leaving 15 bases between them. The germline gives CDR1 KGHDR, CDR2 SFDVKD. CDR3 sequence (DNA): TGTGCCACCCAGGGTTCCTGGCCGGATACGCAGTATTTT. The encoded protein is CATQGSWPDTQYF.

J is TRBJ1-1 and V is TRBV6-5; 12 bases map to TRBD1. After removal of 4 bases from V and 6 bases from J, the junction contained 9 bases not matched to a gene. This CDR3 contains 16 residues. Germline CDR1 and CDR2: MNHEY and SVGAGI. CDR3 protein: CASSLRRDRGHSEAFF. CDR3 nucleotide sequence: TGTGCCAGCAGTTTACGGAGGGACAGGGGGCATTCTGAAGCTTTCTTT.

The J gene is TRBJ2-7, the V gene TRBV9, with D tentatively TRBD2 (6 bases). CDR1 SGDLS and CDR2 YYNGEE come from the germline V gene. The ends were cut back, 3 bases at V and 1 base at J, with 11 bases in the middle. CDR3 size: 14 residues. The CDR3 coding sequence is TGTGCCAGCAGCGGTGGGGGGACTTCCTACGAGCAGTACTTC. Translation gives CASSGGGTSYEQYF.

V usage is TRBV5-6 and J usage is TRBJ2-1, with D maybe TRBD2 (5 bases). This CDR3 comprises 15 residues. Germline lookup yields CDR1 SGHDT and CDR2 YYEEEE. Trimming pared 4 bases from V and 5 bases from J, leaving 16 bases between. The CDR3 nucleotides are TGTGCCAGCAGCCTCCCCCCGAGGGCCGACAATGAGCAGTTCTTC. Its translation: CASSLPPRADNEQFF.

In this sample, this clone turned up a few times. This rearrangement joins TRBV7-6 to TRBJ2-1, with 7 bases aligning to TRBD2. The germline CDR1 and CDR2 sequences are SGHVS and FNYEAQ. Unmatched junction bases numbered 16, after V lost 5 bases and J lost 9 bases. The CDR3 length is 16 residues. This chain's CDR3 is CASSHTSATPMSEQFF. Written as DNA, the CDR3 is TGTGCCAGCAGCCATACTAGCGCAACCCCCATGAGTGAGCAGTTCTTC.

The rearrangement uses TRBV4-1 and TRBJ2-3; possibly TRBD2 for D (6 bases). This CDR3 spans 15 amino acids. Germline V lookup: CDR1 MGHRA, CDR2 YSYEKL. V lost 1 base and J 11 bases, leaving 19 bases between the germline ends. The CDR3 loop is CASSQGGAGRIGQYF. The CDR3 DNA sequence: TGCGCCAGCAGCCAAGGGGGTGCGGGGCGCATCGGGCAGTATTTT.

The rearrangement uses TRBV5-6 and TRBJ1-1, with a tentative D call TRBD1 (5 bases). V was trimmed by 3 bases and J by 1 base, leaving 10 bases between them. Germline CDR1 reads SGHDT; CDR2 reads YYEEEE. The length of the CDR3 is 14 residues. The CDR3 DNA reads TGTGCCAGCAGCTATCCAGGGACGAACACTGAAGCTTTCTTT. It yields the protein CASSYPGTNTEAFF.

The chain employs TRBV3-1 (or the pseudogene TRBV3-2) and TRBJ1-1; D perhaps matches TRBD1 (6 bases). Germline V CDR1 and CDR2: LGHDT, YNNKEL (reference sequence). Trimming cost V 2 bases and J 10 bases, with 14 bases left between them. This CDR3 spans 13 amino acids. The CDR3 coding sequence is TGTGCCAGCAGCCAACTTACGAACAGGGTAGCTTTCTTT. It codes for CASSQLTNRVAFF.

The chain joins TRBV7-8 to TRBJ2-7; 9 bases align to TRBD1. The CDR3 runs 14 residues. The V and J ends lost 5 bases and 0 bases, in that order; junction bases with no gene match: 2. CDR1 is SGHVS and CDR2 is FQNEAQ in the germline V gene. CDR3 bases: TGTGCCAGCAGCGTACAGGGGGCCTCCTACGAGCAGTACTTC. It translates to CASSVQGASYEQYF.

The chain recombines TRBV6-6 with TRBJ2-7; D gene unclear. Trimming took off 2 bases at V and 0 bases at J, with 8 bases between the two ends. The CDR3 runs 14 residues. Germline lookup yields CDR1 MNHNY and CDR2 SVGAGI (reference sequence). The CDR3 bases are TGTGCCAGCAGTTACGAGCGCAGCTCCTACGAGCAGTACTTC. This sequence encodes CASSYERSSYEQYF.

The chain combines TRBV7-9 with TRBJ2-3, with D hard to call. Germline V lookup: CDR1 SEHNR, CDR2 FQNEAQ (reference sequence). Trimming pared 1 base from V and 4 bases from J, leaving 9 bases between. The CDR3 loop spans 14 amino acids. The CDR3 is CASSLDVGADTQYF. Here the CDR3 DNA reads TGTGCCAGCAGCTTAGACGTTGGGGCAGATACGCAGTATTTT.

J is TRBJ1-4 and V is TRBV11-2, with TRBD1 matching 9 bases. The CDR3 covers 16 residues. J gave up 4 bases and V 1 base, and 4 bases lay outside the gene matches. Germline CDR1 reads SGHAT; CDR2 reads FQNNGV. The CDR3 region has the DNA TGTGCCAGCAGCTTAGCTGGGACAGGGATTAATGAAAAACTGTTTTTT. This codes for CASSLAGTGINEKLFF.

The J gene is TRBJ2-2, the V gene TRBV5-4; 8 positions match TRBD2. This CDR3 has 15 residues. The junction had 7 bases not matched to a gene; V was cut back by 4 bases and J by 5 bases. The V gene's germline CDR1 is SGHNT and CDR2 YYREEE (reference sequence). Here the CDR3 reads CASSPRTSWTGELFF. In DNA form, the CDR3 reads TGTGCCAGCAGCCCCCGGACTAGCTGGACCGGGGAGCTGTTTTTT.

The chain carries TRBV30 and TRBJ1-5; 11 nucleotides match TRBD1. Trimming removed 5 bases from V and 2 bases from J; junction bases left unmatched: 5. The CDR3 sequence is 15 residues long. CDR1 and CDR2 from the germline V gene are GTSNPN and SVGIG (reference sequence). CDR3 sequence: CAWGQGAGGNQPQHF. The CDR3 region has the DNA TGTGCCTGGGGACAGGGGGCTGGTGGCAATCAGCCCCAGCATTTT.

The chain couples TRBV5-5 to TRBJ1-6, with D perhaps matching TRBD1 (5 bases). This CDR3 is 16 amino acids long. V shed 5 bases and J shed 0 bases, with 12 bases lying between them. In germline, CDR1 is SGHKS, CDR2 YYEKEE (reference sequence). The CDR3 sequence is CASSSGTSSYNSPLHF. In DNA, the CDR3 is TGTGCCAGCAGTTCCGGGACTAGCTCCTATAATTCACCCCTCCACTTT.

The V and J genes are TRBV18 and TRBJ1-1; no reliable D call. The V end was cut by 2 bases, the J end by 6 bases, with 10 bases between. Germline loops: CDR1 KGHSH, CDR2 LQKENI. CDR3 size: 13 residues. The CDR3 is CASSPGLDSEAFF. The CDR3 bases are TGTGCCAGCTCACCAGGTTTAGATTCTGAAGCTTTCTTT.

The CDR3 nucleotides read TGCAGCGTTAACGCAGGGGGGATAGGGTACTTC. This sequence encodes CSVNAGGIGYF. The gene calls are TRBV29-1 and TRBJ2-4, with a tentative D call TRBD1 (7 bases). The V gene's germline CDR1 is SQVTM and CDR2 ANQGSEA. The CDR3 has 11 residues. V was pared by 5 bases and J by 15 bases, with 17 bases between.